This T cell receptor (beta chain) was obtained from a study of CD8+ T cells in alopecia areata. General study findings and limits: Scalp repertoires also include resident alphabeta T cells from normal skin.

Of note for this clone: What it binds is unknown.

Following RNA extraction, reverse transcription yielded cDNA that acted as the sequencing template. The method was immunoSEQ multiplex PCR; TCRdb's version includes in-frame clones alone and lacks a portion of them. This table has approximately 98,000 clones, approximately 63% appearing once. This CDR3 has 15 residues. The germline CDR1 and CDR2 sequences are GTSNPN and SVGIG (reference sequence). V was pared by 2 bases and J by 3 bases, with 16 bases between. The sequence was obtained from a human donor in good health. V and J are TRBV30 and TRBJ1-1, with D unclear. Sequenced input: CD8+ T cells sorted from blood. CDR3 sequence reads: CAWSQFMGGDTEAFF. The CDR3 DNA sequence: TGTGCCTGGAGTCAATTTATGGGTGGGGACACTGAAGCTTTCTTT.